This T cell receptor (beta chain) derives from a study of blood T cells in healthy people across ages. Broader study findings: Fewer expanded clones and more diversity marked long-lived versus aged donors. A roughly linear fall in TCR beta diversity per million T cells was seen with increasing age.

Comment on this clonotype: Its specificity is unknown.

The study isolated at least 7 million PBMCs from each sample. A second PCR, run for roughly 7 to 12 cycles, used a sample-barcoded 5' primer plus a J-beta primer mix. TCRdb processed the 5' RACE reads anew with MiXCR; each CDR3 protein has one entry. The top ten hold more than 3% of the sample, which has about 800,000 distinct CDR3 sequences, around 25% seen once. Trimming removed 3 bases at V and 4 bases at J, with 3 bases between. Germline values: CDR1 DFQATT, CDR2 SNEGSKA (reference sequence). CDR3 size: 11 residues. These same data were also listed under a study on T cells of mothers and their children. Per that paper: RNA that had been extracted went wholly into cDNA synthesis, at approximately 1.6 ug per 15 ul.

This clonotype originated in a boy younger than 18 in good health. The specimen was blood. The chain links TRBV20-1 to TRBJ1-4; no definite D call. The CDR3 here is CSASGNEKLFF. The CDR3 coding sequence is TGCAGTGCTAGCGGTAATGAAAAACTGTTTTTT.